Listed below are T cell receptor beta chains from one sample, sequenced in a study of cytomegalovirus exposure and HLA in healthy donors. Sequencing was performed with immunoSEQ multiplex PCR; in TCRdb, only in-frame clones are kept and a portion is missing. This sample has around 250,000 clones, with 90% found just once. The sample comprised PBMCs. These receptors all come from a woman under 40 in good health and CMV-seronegative. Each CDR3 is given with its conserved first and last residue. A D gene is named only where the DNA matches it firmly. Clone size is stated in some rows and not others, as once, few, many or a class when expanded.

CDR3nt,CDR3aa,abundance,v_gene,j_gene,d_gene
TGTGCCAGCAGCTTAGCCAGACAGGGCCTCTCAGGGAACATTCAGTACTTC,CASSLARQGLSGNIQYF,NA,TRBV7-2,TRBJ2-4,TRBD1
TGTGCCAGCTGGACAGGTACCGGGGAGCTGTTTTTT,CASWTGTGELFF,NA,TRBV4-2,TRBJ2-2,TRBD1
TGTGCCAGCAGCGGACAGGGGGTCGCCGGGGAGCTGTTTTTT,CASSGQGVAGELFF,NA,TRBV9,TRBJ2-2,TRBD1
TGTGCCAGCACCTCTATAGGGGACACAGATACGCAGTATTTT,CASTSIGDTDTQYF,NA,TRBV27,TRBJ2-3,NA
TGTGCCAGCAGCTTTCTTGTAGGGAAAATGCCCAACACTGAAGCTTTCTTT,CASSFLVGKMPNTEAFF,NA,TRBV11-2,TRBJ1-1,NA
TGTGCCAGCAGCTTGGTCCGACCCCCCTACGAGCAGTACTTC,CASSLVRPPYEQYF,NA,TRBV5-8,TRBJ2-7,NA
TGTGCCAGCTCACCAGAGTCGGTCTTAGATACGCAGTATTTT,CASSPESVLDTQYF,NA,TRBV18,TRBJ2-3,NA
TGTGCCAGCACAAGGGGGGTTTCGAATATGGGAGATGAGCAGTTCTTC,CASTRGVSNMGDEQFF,NA,TRBV14,TRBJ2-1,NA
TGTGCCAGCAGCCCGTGGACAGGGGGCGTCTCCTACAATGAGCAGTTCTTC,CASSPWTGGVSYNEQFF,NA,TRBV11-2,TRBJ2-1,TRBD1
TGTGCCAGGACAGGGTTCTTTAGCAATCAGCCCCAGCATTTT,CARTGFFSNQPQHF,few,TRBV2,TRBJ1-5,TRBD1
TGTGCCAGCAGCTGGGGCTCCGGGGAGCTGTTTTTT,CASSWGSGELFF,NA,TRBV6-6,TRBJ2-2,NA
TGTGCCAGTAGTACCGCCTTGGGACAGAACAATCAGCCCCAGCATTTT,CASSTALGQNNQPQHF,NA,TRBV19,TRBJ1-5,TRBD1
TGTGCCAGCAGCCCTAACTCCGGGACTCCTCCCTACGAGCAGTACTTC,CASSPNSGTPPYEQYF,NA,TRBV9,TRBJ2-7,NA
TGCGCCAGCACCTCAGGACTAGCGGGAACCTACGAGCAGTACTTC,CASTSGLAGTYEQYF,NA,TRBV5-1,TRBJ2-7,TRBD2
TGTGCCAGTAGTGCATTTAGGGAGGGGGGCTATCAGCCCCAGCATTTT,CASSAFREGGYQPQHF,NA,TRBV19,TRBJ1-5,NA
TGTGCCAGCAGCCCTACAAGACAGGGCATCTATGGCTACACCTTC,CASSPTRQGIYGYTF,NA,TRBV5-8,TRBJ1-2,TRBD1
TGTGCCAGCAGAGATCCGTCGGCCAAAAACATTCAGTACTTC,CASRDPSAKNIQYF,NA,TRBV6-5,TRBJ2-4,NA
TGTGCCAGCAGCCAGAGACAGGGGACTAGCGGGGGATCCTACAATGAGCAGTTCTTC,CASSQRQGTSGGSYNEQFF,NA,TRBV4-2,TRBJ2-1,TRBD2
TGCAGCGTTGGGGGCTACCGAGGTGAAAAACTGTTTTTT,CSVGGYRGEKLFF,NA,TRBV29-1,TRBJ1-4,NA
TGTGCCAGCAGTGTAGGAGAACCTGGGGGCAATGAGCAGTTCTTC,CASSVGEPGGNEQFF,NA,TRBV25-1,TRBJ2-1,NA
TGCGCCAGCAGCCAAGTTCCCGGGACGTCAGATACGCAGTATTTT,CASSQVPGTSDTQYF,NA,TRBV4-1,TRBJ2-3,NA
TGTGCCAGCAGATTACAGGGGGCGGTGGAAACCGGGGAGCTGTTTTTT,CASRLQGAVETGELFF,once,TRBV2,TRBJ2-2,TRBD1
TGTGCCAGCAGCAAAAATGGTGACAGGACGAACACCGGGGAGCTGTTTTTT,CASSKNGDRTNTGELFF,NA,TRBV21-1,TRBJ2-2,NA
TGTGCCAGCAGCGACGGACTTAATGAAAAACTGTTTTTT,CASSDGLNEKLFF,NA,TRBV9,TRBJ1-4,NA
TGTGCCAGCGGAAAACTATGGCACTACGAGCAGTACTTC,CASGKLWHYEQYF,NA,TRBV11-2,TRBJ2-7,NA
TGTGCCAGCAGTTCTGGGCCAAGCACCGGGGAGCTGTTTTTT,CASSSGPSTGELFF,once,TRBV27,TRBJ2-2,NA
TGTGCCAGCAGCTTTGGGTCGGGCAGGTACAATGAGCAGTTCTTC,CASSFGSGRYNEQFF,NA,TRBV27,TRBJ2-1,NA
TGTGCCAGTAGTATAGTTGGACTAGCGGGAAGGGCGGGTGAGCAGTTCTTC,CASSIVGLAGRAGEQFF,NA,TRBV19,TRBJ2-1,TRBD2
TGTGCCAGCAGCCGCTTGACAGGGGGTGACCTATGGAGTAATTTGTACTTC,CASSRLTGGDLWSNLYF,NA,TRBV7-6,TRBJ2-7,TRBD1
TGTGCCAGCAGCCCCTACCTAAACACCGGGGAGCTGTTTTTT,CASSPYLNTGELFF,NA,TRBV7-3,TRBJ2-2,NA
TGCGCCAGCAGGCAGACAGGGGGCAGACTGAACACTGAAGCTTTCTTT,CASRQTGGRLNTEAFF,NA,TRBV5-1,TRBJ1-1,TRBD1
TGCGCCAGCAGCAGGGACAGCGGGCTTACCATAGAAGCTTTCTTT,CASSRDSGLTIEAFF,NA,TRBV5-1,TRBJ1-1,TRBD1
TGTGCCAGCAGGGCTAGGCAGGCCGGGGAGCTGTTTTTT,CASRARQAGELFF,NA,TRBV6-1,TRBJ2-2,NA
TGTGCCAGCAGTACGGGACTAGCGGGAGGTGAAGGCCACGAGCAGTACTTC,CASSTGLAGGEGHEQYF,NA,TRBV27,TRBJ2-7,TRBD2
TGTGCCAGCAGTAAAGGGAGGGAGTATGGCTACACCTTC,CASSKGREYGYTF,NA,TRBV6-1,TRBJ1-2,NA
TGTGCCAGCAGGGGGACAGGGGGCTCCTACGAGCAGTACTTC,CASRGTGGSYEQYF,once,TRBV7-2,TRBJ2-7,TRBD1
TGTGCCAGCAGCTTACCCCCGGCCACAGATACGCAGTATTTT,CASSLPPATDTQYF,once,TRBV7-3,TRBJ2-3,NA
TGCGCCAGCAGCCCCGGAGAGAAAGCCTACGAGCAGTACTTC,CASSPGEKAYEQYF,NA,TRBV4-1,TRBJ2-7,NA
TGTGCCAGCAGTTACTTTATTGGGGGAACCGGGGAGCTGTTTTTT,CASSYFIGGTGELFF,NA,TRBV7-8,TRBJ2-2,NA
TGTGCCAGCAGCGTAGAGGTGTCGCTAAAGACAGATACGCAGTATTTT,CASSVEVSLKTDTQYF,NA,TRBV9,TRBJ2-3,NA
TGTGCCAGCAGTGGGAGGACAGGGGAGCCCTACGAGCAGTACTTC,CASSGRTGEPYEQYF,few,TRBV25-1,TRBJ2-7,TRBD1
TGTGCCAGCAGCTTAAACGGAGGTCTCTCCTACGAGCAGTACTTC,CASSLNGGLSYEQYF,NA,TRBV7-2,TRBJ2-7,NA
TGTGCCAGCAGCTTAAGGAACAGGCCCCTCTCTGGAAACACCATATATTTT,CASSLRNRPLSGNTIYF,NA,TRBV13,TRBJ1-3,NA
TGTGCCAGCAGTTATCTCGGCGAGCAGTACTTC,CASSYLGEQYF,NA,TRBV6-5,TRBJ2-7,NA
TGTGCCACCAGCAGGGCTCCGGGACTACCCCCCTACGAGCAGTACTTC,CATSRAPGLPPYEQYF,NA,TRBV15,TRBJ2-7,TRBD2
TGCGCCAGCAGCCATTCCATGAACAGGGTCGGTGGTGAAAAACTGTTTTTT,CASSHSMNRVGGEKLFF,NA,TRBV4-3,TRBJ1-4,NA
TGTGCCAGCAGTGAACCACGGGGGCAGGACACTGAAGCTTTCTTT,CASSEPRGQDTEAFF,NA,TRBV6-1,TRBJ1-1,NA